This T cell receptor (beta chain) was recovered during a study of cytomegalovirus exposure and HLA in healthy donors. Notes on this clone: The antigen remains undetermined.

The PCR employed 60 Vbeta primers together with 13 Jbeta primers. Clones were sequenced by immunoSEQ multiplex PCR, and TCRdb holds only the in-frame ones, with some missing. The top ten clones hold roughly 2.1% of a sample with 130,000 to 150,000 clones, about two thirds of them seen once. In germline, CDR1 is SGHNT, CDR2 YYREEE (reference sequence). V was trimmed by 0 bases and J by 3 bases, leaving 9 bases between them. The CDR3 contains 14 residues. Regarding the study as a whole: Sequencing likely caused a cluster of highly shared sequence variants. Clonal expansion was found to be greater in HLA-associated TCR beta chains than in equally common others in a later analysis. An ancestry cluster, one associated with Asian ancestry, reportedly showed fewer N-insertions than the approximately 700-donor mean in a later analysis.

The receptor comes from a man between 35 and 55 years old in good health and CMV-seronegative. The chain recombines TRBV5-4 with TRBJ1-1, with D unclear. Source material: PBMCs. CDR3 DNA sequence: TGTGCCAGCAGCTTGGGGCGGCTCGACACTGAAGCTTTCTTT. It encodes CASSLGRLDTEAFF.